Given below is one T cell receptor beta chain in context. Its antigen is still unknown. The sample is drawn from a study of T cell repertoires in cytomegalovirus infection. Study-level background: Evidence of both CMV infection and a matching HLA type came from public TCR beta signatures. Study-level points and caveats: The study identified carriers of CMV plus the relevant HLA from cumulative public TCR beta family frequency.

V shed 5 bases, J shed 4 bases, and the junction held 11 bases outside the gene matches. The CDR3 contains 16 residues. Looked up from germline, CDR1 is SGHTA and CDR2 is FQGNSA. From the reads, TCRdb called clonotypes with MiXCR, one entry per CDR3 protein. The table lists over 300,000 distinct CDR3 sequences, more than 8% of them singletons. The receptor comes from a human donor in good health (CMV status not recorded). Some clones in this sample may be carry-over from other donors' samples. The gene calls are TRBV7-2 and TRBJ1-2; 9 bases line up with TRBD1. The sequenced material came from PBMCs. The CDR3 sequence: CASSPQGQGFGYGYTF. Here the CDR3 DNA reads TGTGCCAGCAGCCCCCAAGGACAGGGGTTTGGCTATGGCTACACCTTC.